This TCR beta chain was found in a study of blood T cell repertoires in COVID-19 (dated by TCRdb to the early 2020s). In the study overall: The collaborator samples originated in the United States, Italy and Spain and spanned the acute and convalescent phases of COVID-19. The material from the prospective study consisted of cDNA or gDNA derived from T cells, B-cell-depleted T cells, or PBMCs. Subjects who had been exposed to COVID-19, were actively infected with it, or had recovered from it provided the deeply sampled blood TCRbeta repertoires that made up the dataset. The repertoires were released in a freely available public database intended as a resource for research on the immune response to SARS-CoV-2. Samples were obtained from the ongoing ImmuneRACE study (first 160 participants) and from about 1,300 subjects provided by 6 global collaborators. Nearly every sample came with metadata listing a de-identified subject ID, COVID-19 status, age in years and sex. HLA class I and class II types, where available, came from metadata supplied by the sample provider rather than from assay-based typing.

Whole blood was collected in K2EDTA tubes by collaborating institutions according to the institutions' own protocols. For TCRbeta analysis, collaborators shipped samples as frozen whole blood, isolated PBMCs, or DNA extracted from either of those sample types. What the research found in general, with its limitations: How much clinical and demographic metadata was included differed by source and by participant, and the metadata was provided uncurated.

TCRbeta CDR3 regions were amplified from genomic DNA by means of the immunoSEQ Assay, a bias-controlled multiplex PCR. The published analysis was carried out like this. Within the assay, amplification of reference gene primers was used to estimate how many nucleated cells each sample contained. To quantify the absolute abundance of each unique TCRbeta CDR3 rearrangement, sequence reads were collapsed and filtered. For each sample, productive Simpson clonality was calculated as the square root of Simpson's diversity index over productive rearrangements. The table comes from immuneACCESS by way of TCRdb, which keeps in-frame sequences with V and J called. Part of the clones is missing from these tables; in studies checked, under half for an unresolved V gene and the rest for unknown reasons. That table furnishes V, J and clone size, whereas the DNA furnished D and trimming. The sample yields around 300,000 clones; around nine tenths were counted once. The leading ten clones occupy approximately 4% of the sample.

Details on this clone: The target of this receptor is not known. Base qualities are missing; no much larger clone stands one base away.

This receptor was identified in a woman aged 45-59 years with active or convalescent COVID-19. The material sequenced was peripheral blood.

The CDR3 has the sequence CASSLGQGNYNEQFF. Here is the DNA: TGTGCCAGCAGCCTCGGACAGGGGAACTACAATGAGCAGTTCTTC. In this chain, TRBV13 is recombined with TRBJ2-1, with 9 bases aligning to TRBD1. In the germline V gene (reference sequence), CDR1 corresponds to PRHDT and CDR2 to FYEKMQ. Including the terminal cysteine and phenylalanine, the CDR3 comprises 15 residues. CDR3 DNA is the only sequence kept; it has 45 bases, read in frame from the first base. At the junction V is shortened by 5 bases and J by 3 bases; bases outside the gene matches: 5.